This T cell receptor beta chain was obtained from a study of T cells expressing NK-cell markers. Broader study findings: A range of roughly 1.0-8% of CD8+ T cells consisted of dominant NKG2C+ clonotypes in 5 to 7 donors.

For TCR beta, cDNA was produced by 5'RACE template switching with UMIs. TCRdb reanalyzed the 5' RACE reads and collapses them to one entry per CDR3 protein, without DNA. There are fewer than 400,000 distinct CDR3 sequences in the sample, with roughly 5.2% held by the top ten. A remark on this clonotype: Antigen specificity is unknown.

CDR1 and CDR2 from the germline V gene are MNHNS and SASEGT. This CDR3 has 15 amino acids. Sequencing used blood T cells: a sorted CD56 or NKG2C T cell subset, CD4+ or CD8+ T cells, or bulk PBMC T cells (not recorded which). V is TRBV6-1 and J is TRBJ1-6; TCRdb's D call of TRBD1 is untestable without DNA. The receptor was isolated from a man aged 18 to 69 in good health. CDR3 sequence reads: CASRGKDRDNSPLHF.